This paragraph covers one T cell receptor (beta chain) sequence. This sample was included in a study of blood T cell repertoires in COVID-19. At the level of the study: Sites across the United States, Italy and Spain contributed samples from acute and convalescent COVID-19. PBMCs, B-cell-depleted T cells, or T cells were the source of the cDNA or gDNA that made up the material.

This CDR3 is 13 amino acids long. V lost 8 bases and J 0 bases, leaving 7 bases between the germline ends. Germline V CDR1 and CDR2: LNHDA, SQIVND (reference sequence). Source study methods: The authors estimated nucleated cell counts from reference gene primer amplification. Clones were read by immunoSEQ multiplex PCR, and TCRdb kept only the in-frame ones, dropping some. That table is the source of V, J and clone size, and D and trimming were worked out from the DNA. The repertoire holds roughly 160,000 clones, with around 90% as singletons. This TCR was recovered from a man in his fifties or sixties with acute or convalescent COVID-19. The rearrangement uses TRBV19 and TRBJ1-4, with a tentative D call TRBD1 (5 bases). The specimen was peripheral blood. CDR3 sequence reads: CASGGSTNEKLFF. The CDR3 DNA reads TGTGCCAGTGGGGGGTCAACTAATGAAAAACTGTTTTTT.